The clone carrying this T cell receptor beta chain was counted only a few times. Antigen specificity is unknown. The record originates from a study of CD8 T cells in ankylosing spondylitis. Study-level points and caveats: For ankylosing spondylitis blood, a TCR beta motif of under 10 highly homologous variants appeared characteristic.

In making TCR beta libraries, quantitative 5'-RACE with molecular barcodes was used. TCRdb processed the 5' RACE reads anew with MiXCR; each CDR3 protein has one entry. The data show 350,000 to 450,000 distinct CDR3 sequences, 25% to 30% seen once. V was cut by 2 bases and J by 9 bases, with 10 bases left in between. This CDR3 is built from 12 residues. Germline-derived CDR1 and CDR2 are MGHDK and SYGVNS. Sequenced sample: blood, either unsorted or a sorted T cell fraction (not recorded which). This sequence was found in a male donor with ankylosing spondylitis. The V and J genes are TRBV25-1 and TRBJ1-1; D may be TRBD1 (5 bases). CDR3 bases: TGTGCCAGCAGTGAAGTTAAGGGGAAAGCTTTCTTT. This codes for CASSEVKGKAFF.